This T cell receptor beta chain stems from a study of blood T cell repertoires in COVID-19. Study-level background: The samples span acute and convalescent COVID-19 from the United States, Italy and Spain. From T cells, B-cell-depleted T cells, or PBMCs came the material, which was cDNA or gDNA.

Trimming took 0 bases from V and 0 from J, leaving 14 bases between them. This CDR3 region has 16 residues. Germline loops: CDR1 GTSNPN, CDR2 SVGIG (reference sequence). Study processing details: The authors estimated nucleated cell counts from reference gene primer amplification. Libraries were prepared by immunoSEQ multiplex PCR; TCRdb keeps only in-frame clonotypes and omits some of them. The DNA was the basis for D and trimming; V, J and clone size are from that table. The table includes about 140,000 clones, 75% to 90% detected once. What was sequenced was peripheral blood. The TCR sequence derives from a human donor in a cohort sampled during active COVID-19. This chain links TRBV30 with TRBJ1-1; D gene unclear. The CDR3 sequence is CAWSVYLGSMNTEAFF. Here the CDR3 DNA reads TGTGCCTGGAGTGTATATTTGGGCAGCATGAACACTGAAGCTTTCTTT.